The entry below describes one T cell receptor beta chain. Its antigen remains unidentified. This sample is drawn from a study of T cell responses to AZD1222 COVID-19 vaccine. Background on the study: Some second doses came at about 4 weeks and others at about 12 weeks; these were pooled. Findings and limits, study-wide: The sample set comprised mostly white British donors with more females, and clonal diversity was possibly underestimated.

TCRdb's table, derived via immunoSEQ multiplex PCR, lists solely in-frame clones and lacks some. The sample has 150,000 to 200,000 clones, nearly 95% seen once. This CDR3 comprises 17 residues. V was trimmed by 4 bases and J by 1 base, leaving 20 bases between them. CDR1 MNHEY and CDR2 SMNVEV come from the germline V gene (reference sequence). The source of this sequence is an adult in good health. V and J are TRBV27 and TRBJ2-7; D possibly corresponds to TRBD2 (6 bases). The specimen was peripheral blood, collected on day 0 of AZD1222 vaccination. CDR3 sequence: CASSSDWTPGGSYEQYF. The CDR3 nucleotides read TGTGCCAGCAGTTCGGACTGGACTCCCGGGGGATCCTACGAGCAGTACTTC.